This T cell receptor beta chain came from a study of T-cell memory formation after mild COVID-19. About the study: In these data, TCR clusters were largely donor specific. The study's findings and limits: CD4/CD8 balance held among clones contracting day 15 to 85, and later expanders leaned CD4+.

It was 5'RACE with constant-segment primers that produced the TCR alpha and TCR beta cDNA libraries, which carried sample barcodes and UMIs. TCRdb analysed the 5' RACE reads with MiXCR anew, one entry per CDR3 protein. The table includes about 340,000 distinct CDR3 sequences, around 20% detected once. There are a few counts of this clonotype. Its antigen is unknown. This TCR was recovered from a man in his late teens or twenties who had mild COVID-19 (a few samples of this study predate the infection). Cell type and time point are not known. The sample consisted of PBMCs or a T cell subset sorted from them (not recorded which).

CDR3 region: CASSKDRQNTEAFF. The CDR3, as DNA: TGTGCCAGCTCCAAGGACAGACAGAACACTGAAGCTTTCTTT. This chain connects TRBV12-3 or TRBV12-4 to TRBJ1-1; maybe TRBD1 (6 bases). CDR3 length: 14 amino acids. V was cut by 8 bases and J by 1 base, with 14 bases left in between.